This passage covers 32 T cell receptor beta chains from one sample sequenced in a study of blood T cells in healthy people across ages. A second PCR of about 7 to 12 cycles used a sample-barcoded 5' primer and a J-beta primer mix. TCRdb reprocessed the 5' RACE reads with MiXCR, giving one entry per CDR3 protein. The sample records 730,000 or so distinct CDR3 sequences, 40% to 45% being singletons. Sequences were obtained from blood. The receptors derive from a woman aged 60-75 years in good health.

The V call is TRBV7-2, the J call TRBJ2-6; TRBD2 matches 7 bases. Unmatched junction bases numbered 6, after V lost 5 bases and J lost 2 bases. The CDR3 length is 16 residues. Germline CDR1 is SGHTA and CDR2 is FQGNSA. CDR3 region: CASSPVGGTGANVLTF. The CDR3 DNA reads as TGTGCCAGCAGCCCTGTCGGGGGGACTGGGGCCAACGTCCTGACTTTC.

The gene calls are TRBV24-1 and TRBJ2-1; 8 bases agree with TRBD1. The end of the DNA is better explained by TRBJ2-7, so the J call may be wrong. CDR1 is KGHDR and CDR2 is SFDVKD in the germline V gene. This CDR3 spans 16 amino acids. The chain's CDR3 is CATSDAGQGHYNEQYF. The DNA for the CDR3 is TGTGCCACCAGTGATGCCGGACAGGGACATTACAATGAGCAGTACTTC.

This clonotype has more than one count but fewer than ten. This chain joins TRBV7-3 and TRBJ2-5; 9 nucleotides agree with TRBD1. V was pared by 3 bases and J by 3 bases, with 8 bases of the junction left unmatched. The CDR3 extends over 16 amino acids. Germline lookup yields CDR1 SGHTA and CDR2 FQGTGA. The chain's CDR3 is CASSLGQGKTEETQYF. In nucleotides, the CDR3 is TGTGCCAGCAGCTTGGGACAGGGTAAAACCGAAGAGACCCAGTACTTC.

This clonotype was seen a few times. V usage is TRBV6-5 and J usage is TRBJ2-3; D remains ambiguous. Germline loops: CDR1 MNHEY, CDR2 SVGAGI. Deletions cut 6 bases from V and 8 bases from J, with 21 bases between. The length of the CDR3 is 15 residues. This CDR3 is CASSTRVARGGTQYF. The DNA of the CDR3 is TGTGCCAGCAGCACCAGAGTAGCTCGCGGCGGTACGCAGTATTTT.

The V call is TRBV30, the J call TRBJ2-1; 7 bases map to TRBD2. V trimming: 4 bases; J trimming: 7 bases; junction bases outside the gene matches: 4. CDR1 is GTSNPN and CDR2 is SVGIG in the germline V gene (reference sequence). The CDR3 length is 12 residues. The CDR3 here is CAWTRGVNEQFF. DNA for the CDR3: TGTGCCTGGACCCGGGGGGTTAATGAGCAGTTCTTC. Variable domain in full (rest from reference TRBV30 and TRBJ2-1): SQTIHQWPATLVQPVGSPLSLECTVEGTSNPNLYWYRQAAGRGLQLLFYSVGIGQISSEVPQNLSASRPQDRQFILSSKKLLLSDSGFYLCAWTRGVNEQFFGPGTRLTVL.

The chain employs TRBV27 and TRBJ1-1; 7 bases match TRBD1. Looked up from germline, CDR1 is MNHEY and CDR2 is SMNVEV (reference sequence). J lost 3 bases, V lost 6 bases, and 4 bases had no gene match. The CDR3 covers 13 residues. In DNA form, the CDR3 reads TGTGCCAGCAGAAAGGGACAGTACACTGAAGCTTTCTTT. Translating gives CASRKGQYTEAFF.

J is TRBJ1-6 and V is TRBV6-1; D gene ambiguous. Germline CDR1 MNHNS, CDR2 SASEGT. The CDR3 totals 14 residues. V was trimmed by 0 bases and J by 7 bases, leaving 7 bases between them. CDR3 sequence (DNA): TGTGCCAGCAGTGAAGCTACGGGGAATTCACCCCTCCACTTT. This translates into CASSEATGNSPLHF.

J is TRBJ1-5 and V is TRBV20-1; TRBD1 agrees at 9 bases. This CDR3 has 18 amino acids. The V gene end was trimmed by 1 base and the J gene end by 0 bases; junction bases not matched to a gene: 10. The germline gives CDR1 DFQATT, CDR2 SNEGSKA (reference sequence). CDR3 coding DNA: TGCAGTGCTAGAGTCCGGGACAGGGAGCCGTATAGCAATCAGCCCCAGCATTTT. This translates into CSARVRDREPYSNQPQHF.

The chain is built from TRBV6-2 or TRBV6-3 and TRBJ1-3; TRBD1 aligns across 7 bases. Losses at the gene ends were 5 bases for V and 4 bases for J; bases not matched to a gene: 8. This CDR3 comprises 15 residues. Germline lookup yields CDR1 MNHEY and CDR2 SVGEGT. The CDR3 coding sequence is TGTGCCAGCAGTGATGACAGGGTAGAGGGAAACACCATATATTTT. It is translated as CASSDDRVEGNTIYF.

The rearrangement uses TRBV12-3 or TRBV12-4 and TRBJ1-2; 9 bases map to TRBD1. The CDR3 spans 15 residues. V was clipped by 4 bases and J by 4 bases; unmatched bases: 7. The CDR3 region is CASSSAGQGLYGYTF. CDR3 bases: TGTGCCAGCAGTTCCGCGGGACAGGGACTCTATGGCTACACCTTC.

This clonotype was counted only a few times. The CDR3 DNA follows: TGTGCCAGCAGCCCCCCTACCTCCAATGAGCAGTTCTTC. This translates into CASSPPTSNEQFF. The chain is built from TRBV11-3 and TRBJ2-1; no definite D call. The CDR3 sequence is 13 residues long. Germline assignment: CDR1 SGHNT and CDR2 YENEEA. Between the trimmed V and J ends, which lost 5 bases and 6 bases, there was a span of 11 bases.

The chain couples TRBV7-9 to TRBJ1-2; maybe TRBD1 (6 bases). The CDR3 is 15 residues long. Trimming took off 6 bases at V and 4 bases at J, with 18 bases between the two ends. The germline CDR1 and CDR2 sequences are SEHNR and FQNEAQ (reference sequence). The CDR3 spells CASSLMGGVIYGYTF. The CDR3 DNA is TGTGCCAGCAGTTTAATGGGGGGCGTGATCTATGGCTACACCTTC.

This chain links TRBV7-3 with TRBJ2-5; either TRBD1 or TRBD2 may fit D (5 bases each). CDR1 is SGHTA and CDR2 is FQGTGA in the germline V gene. There are 13 residues in the CDR3. V lost 2 bases and J 6 bases, leaving 10 bases between the germline ends. CDR3 protein: CASSLWDGKTQYF. The CDR3 DNA sequence: TGTGCCAGCAGCTTATGGGACGGGAAGACCCAGTACTTC.

The chain joins TRBV11-1 to TRBJ2-1; D not resolved. The tail of the sequence fits TRBJ2-7 better, so the J call may be wrong. This CDR3 spans 16 amino acids. The germline V gene encodes CDR1 SGHAT and CDR2 FQDESV (reference sequence). The CDR3 here is CASSLEITLSYNEQYF. CDR3 sequence (DNA): TGTGCCAGCAGCTTAGAAATAACTCTATCCTACAATGAGCAGTACTTC.

CDR3 in amino acids: CASILQVGDCGYTF. CDR3 DNA sequence: TGTGCCAGCATTCTCCAGGTGGGGGACTGTGGCTACACCTTC. J is TRBJ1-2 and V is TRBV12-3 or TRBV12-4; D is perhaps TRBD1 (5 bases). The CDR3 spans 14 residues. Between the trimmed V and J ends, which lost 7 bases and 7 bases, there was a span of 19 bases.

The chain is built from TRBV6-6 and TRBJ2-2, with 8 bases lining up with TRBD1. CDR3 length equals 16 residues. CDR1 MNHNY and CDR2 SVGAGI come from the germline V gene (reference sequence). J lost 0 bases, V lost 10 bases, and 10 bases had no gene match. The chain's CDR3 is CATSRRQGTNTGELFF. CDR3 DNA: TGTGCCACTTCCCGACGACAGGGGACGAACACCGGGGAGCTGTTTTTT.

A few counts support this clonotype. This sequence joins TRBV12-5 and TRBJ2-5; 9 bases agree with TRBD1. After removal of 5 bases from V and 5 bases from J, the junction contained 12 bases not matched to a gene. In germline, CDR1 is LGHNT, CDR2 FRNRAP. CDR3 length: 16 residues. This CDR3 is CASGHPGQGFVETQYF. DNA for the CDR3: TGTGCTAGTGGTCACCCCGGACAGGGGTTTGTGGAGACCCAGTACTTC.

This clonotype was counted a few times. The chain links TRBV9 to TRBJ1-2, with D hard to call. CDR1 is SGDLS, CDR2 YYNGEE, per germline. V was trimmed by 2 bases and J by 1 base, leaving 12 bases between them. The CDR3 sequence is 15 residues long. The CDR3 protein is CASSVLRDLNYGYTF. The CDR3 nucleotides read TGTGCCAGCAGCGTTTTGAGAGATCTTAACTATGGCTACACCTTC.

This clonotype was counted only a few times. The CDR3 DNA reads as TGCAGTGCTAGAGTAACAGCCCACTCCTACGAGCAGTACTTC. This gives the protein CSARVTAHSYEQYF. The chain has TRBV20-1 and TRBJ2-7; D is uncertain. V gave up 1 base and J gave up 0 bases, with 10 bases separating them. The germline V gene has CDR1 DFQATT and CDR2 SNEGSKA (reference sequence). There are 14 residues in the CDR3.

The chain is built from TRBV4-1 and TRBJ1-5, with a tentative D call TRBD1 (5 bases). Between the trimmed V and J ends, which lost 4 bases and 2 bases, there was a span of 12 bases. The V gene's germline CDR1 is MGHRA and CDR2 YSYEKL. This CDR3 has 15 residues. The CDR3 nucleotides read TGCGCCAGCAGCCCGACAGATTATGGCAATCAGCCCCAGCATTTT. Encoded protein: CASSPTDYGNQPQHF.

V usage is TRBV11-2 and J usage is TRBJ2-5, with no clear D. V was shortened by 5 bases and J by 0 bases, with 13 bases between the two germline ends. The CDR3 has 15 amino acids. The V gene's germline CDR1 is SGHAT and CDR2 FQNNGV. The CDR3 here is CASSPRGQYQETQYF. Here the CDR3 DNA reads TGTGCCAGCAGCCCACGAGGCCAGTACCAAGAGACCCAGTACTTC.

The rearrangement joins TRBV7-2 to TRBJ2-3, with D unresolved. This CDR3 spans 13 amino acids. Trimming stripped 5 bases from V and 11 bases from J, with 17 bases between. Germline values: CDR1 SGHTA, CDR2 FQGNSA. This chain's CDR3 is CASSQNPAPMQYF. The CDR3 DNA reads TGTGCCAGCAGCCAAAACCCAGCACCAATGCAGTATTTT.

This clonotype was seen only a few times. The V call is TRBV10-3, the J call TRBJ2-5; D could derive from TRBD1 or TRBD2 (5 bases each). In germline, CDR1 is ENHRY, CDR2 SYGVKD. Trimming left V 4 bases short and J 0 bases short, with 9 bases between. The CDR3 sequence is 14 residues long. The CDR3 region is CAISGGRNQETQYF. The CDR3 nucleotides are TGTGCCATCAGTGGGGGACGGAACCAAGAGACCCAGTACTTC.

The chain employs TRBV27 and TRBJ2-7, with D perhaps matching TRBD1 (5 bases). This CDR3 is built from 14 residues. V lost 6 bases, J lost 2 bases, and 14 bases lay in between. CDR1 and CDR2 (germline): MNHEY, SMNVEV (reference sequence). In nucleotides, the CDR3 is TGTGCCAGCAGCATTGCAGGGATCGCCTACGAGCAGTACTTC. It encodes CASSIAGIAYEQYF.

This clonotype was counted a few times. The rearrangement uses TRBV11-2 and TRBJ2-7; D possibly corresponds to TRBD1 (6 bases). Trimming took off 4 bases at V and 0 bases at J, with 13 bases between the two ends. Germline values: CDR1 SGHAT, CDR2 FQNNGV. This CDR3 has 15 amino acids. In DNA, the CDR3 is TGTGCCAGCAGCTCGATGACAGGCAGCTCCTACGAGCAGTACTTC. This codes for CASSSMTGSSYEQYF.

The genes are TRBV12-3 or TRBV12-4 and TRBJ2-5, with TRBD2 identical over 7 bases. The CDR3 runs to 14 residues. The trim removed 0 bases at V and 4 bases at J, leaving 2 bases unmatched. CDR3 sequence reads: CASSLAGEGETQYF. CDR3 bases: TGTGCCAGCAGTTTAGCGGGGGAGGGAGAGACCCAGTACTTC.

This chain links TRBV4-2 with TRBJ1-2; no firm D call. This CDR3 comprises 14 residues. V lost 0 bases and J lost 6, with 11 bases in between. The germline gives CDR1 LGHNA, CDR2 YNFKEQ. The CDR3 DNA is TGTGCCAGCAGCCAAGAGGCGCGACGGGATGGCTACACCTTC. Its translation: CASSQEARRDGYTF.

This clonotype has only a few counts. Possible read error: a much larger clone is one base away. The rearrangement links TRBV6-6 to TRBJ1-2; maybe TRBD1 (5 bases). V lost 6 bases and J 0 bases, leaving 11 bases between the germline ends. Germline assignment: CDR1 MNHNY and CDR2 SVGAGI (reference sequence). The CDR3 runs to 14 residues. DNA of the CDR3: TGTGCCAGCAGGCTAGTGACAGCTAACTATGGCTACACCTTC. It yields the protein CASRLVTANYGYTF.

The chain links TRBV20-1 to TRBJ2-7, with D hard to call. Trimming cost V 3 bases and J 3 bases, with 21 bases left between them. Germline V gene sequence: CDR1 DFQATT, CDR2 SNEGSKA (reference sequence). CDR3 length equals 16 residues. CDR3: CSARGQRGRLSYEQYF. DNA of the CDR3: TGCAGTGCTAGGGGTCAGCGCGGCCGGTTAAGCTACGAGCAGTACTTC.

The genes are TRBV29-1 and TRBJ2-5, with no clear D. There are 12 residues in the CDR3. Germline V gives CDR1 SQVTM, CDR2 ANQGSEA. Trimming took off 0 bases at V and 5 bases at J, with 7 bases between the two ends. Written as DNA, the CDR3 is TGCAGCGTTGAAGAATCCGTGGAGACCCAGTACTTC. Protein product: CSVEESVETQYF.

This clonotype turned up a few times. The CDR3 here is CASSPQPRGQGGYTF. For the CDR3, the DNA is TGTGCCAGCAGCCCTCAGCCCAGGGGGCAGGGGGGCTACACCTTC. The rearrangement uses TRBV3-1 and TRBJ1-2, with TRBD1 matching 8 bases. The V gene's germline CDR1 is LGHDT and CDR2 YNNKEL (reference sequence). CDR3 length: 15 amino acids. V lost 4 bases and J lost 8; bases outside the gene matches: 12.

The chain has TRBV21-1 and TRBJ2-7; whether TRBD1, the table's D call, matches the DNA was not checked. TRBV21-1 is labeled a pseudogene. The CDR3 runs to 15 residues. DNA for the CDR3: TGTGCCAGCAGGATCGTCCGGGACAGCTCCTACGAGCAGTACTTC. It is translated as CASRIVRDSSYEQYF.